This T cell receptor (beta chain) was identified during a study of blood T cell repertoires in COVID-19 (dated by TCRdb to about 2020). Looking at the study overall: Samples covering the acute and convalescent phases of COVID-19 were provided by collaborators in the United States, Italy and Spain. The material from the prospective study consisted of cDNA or gDNA derived from T cells, B-cell-depleted T cells, or PBMCs. Deeply sampled blood TCRbeta repertoires from subjects exposed to, actively infected with, or recovered from COVID-19 were included in the dataset. A freely available public database, intended as a resource for researchers studying the immune response to SARS-CoV-2, is where the repertoires were released. The samples were drawn from two sources: the first 160 participants of the ongoing ImmuneRACE study, and 1,000 to 1,500 subjects contributed by 6 global collaborators. Sample metadata almost always included a de-identified subject ID, COVID-19 status, age in years and sex. Where available, HLA class I and class II types were taken from metadata supplied by the sample provider and were not determined by assay-based typing. General study outcomes and caveats: Clinical and demographic metadata were provided uncurated, with the amount varying by source and participant.

TCRbeta CDR3 regions were amplified from genomic DNA by means of the immunoSEQ Assay, a bias-controlled multiplex PCR. The paper's processing steps were these. Nucleated cell counts per sample were estimated from amplification of reference gene primers within the assay. To quantify the absolute abundance of each unique TCRbeta CDR3 rearrangement, sequence reads were collapsed and filtered. Productive Simpson clonality was computed per sample as the square root of Simpson's diversity index over productive rearrangements. Entries here come from immuneACCESS through TCRdb and include only in-frame sequences with V and J called. Some clones fail to appear in such tables; in the studies checked, an unresolved V gene covers under half of the shortfall, and the cause of the remainder is unknown. Clonal size and the V and J genes are those of that table, whereas D and trimming came from the DNA. This sample gives 250,000 to 350,000 clones in total; approximately 85% of them show up just once. Of the sample, about 1.6% is held by the ten largest clones.

Collaborating institutions collected whole blood in K2EDTA tubes following their own protocols. For TCRbeta analysis, collaborator samples were shipped as frozen whole blood, as isolated PBMCs, or as DNA extracted from either sample type. The germline V gene (reference sequence) supplies CDR1 MNHEY and CDR2 SMNVEV. V is pruned by 3 bases and J by 10 bases, leaving 8 bases of the junction without a gene match. Spanning cysteine to phenylalanine, the CDR3 consists of 16 amino acids. The DNA shown is the 48-base CDR3, in frame from base 1. Points on this clone: The antigen it binds to is not known. The sample holds no much larger clone one base away, and base qualities are not on file.

The source is a woman in her forties or fifties with acute or convalescent COVID-19. Here the chain combines TRBV27 and TRBJ2-1; TRBD2 fits 14 bases in the junction. Sequenced input: peripheral blood. The CDR3 protein: CASSFSRTSGRYEQFF. In nucleotides, the sequence is TGTGCCAGCAGTTTTTCCAGGACTAGCGGGAGGTACGAGCAGTTCTTC.